Sequencing of this T cell receptor beta chain was carried out in a study of blood T cell repertoires in COVID-19. Across the whole study: Acute and convalescent COVID-19 specimens originated in the United States, Italy and Spain.

In the study's own analysis: For nucleated cells, counts were estimated from reference gene primer amplification. Some clones are missing from TCRdb's copy, which holds only in-frame ones; the method was immunoSEQ multiplex PCR. V, J and clone size are taken as reported in that table, and D and trimming were inferred from the DNA itself. The data contain fewer than 150,000 clones, 55% to 75% of them singletons. The CDR3 is 15 residues long. V was clipped by 6 bases and J by 1 base, with 15 bases between them. CDR1 is MNHEY, CDR2 SVGAGI, per germline. This clone has a handful of counts. J is TRBJ2-5 and V is TRBV6-5; a possible D gene is TRBD2 (6 bases). This receptor was taken from a human donor with acute or convalescent COVID-19. The donor label of this sample is uncertain. The sequenced sample consisted of peripheral blood. The CDR3 DNA reads TGTGCCAGCAGCCGGGGACTGTCTTCCCAAGAGACCCAGTACTTC. Translating it yields CASSRGLSSQETQYF.